The next 19 T cell receptor beta chains were all read from a single sample in a study of response to subunit inactivated influenza vaccine. TCRdb fed the RT-PCR reads into MiXCR, producing one record per CDR3 protein. The table has 530,000 or so distinct CDR3 sequences, about 12% seen once. The material sequenced was PBMCs from blood, taken on the day of vaccination. These receptors all come from a man between 45 and 60 years old who received an inactivated influenza vaccine.

This clonotype was picked up a small number of times. The genes are TRBV7-9 and TRBJ2-5; D may be TRBD2 (5 bases). V lost 1 base and J 2 bases, leaving 11 bases between the germline ends. Germline-derived CDR1 and CDR2 are SEHNR and FQNEAQ (reference sequence). The CDR3 is 15 amino acids. The CDR3 here is CASSLVPAAQETQYF. The CDR3 coding sequence is TGTGCCAGCAGCTTAGTACCAGCGGCACAAGAGACCCAGTACTTC.

In its sample, this clonotype was seen many times. The V call is TRBV12-3 or TRBV12-4, the J call TRBJ2-1; D perhaps matches TRBD1 (5 bases). V was clipped by 5 bases and J by 9 bases, with 14 bases between them. The CDR3 is made up of 13 amino acids. CDR3 amino acids: CASSPRQTGEQFF. The CDR3 nucleotides read TGTGCCAGCAGTCCAAGACAGACCGGTGAGCAGTTCTTC.

This clonotype was found a few times. V usage is TRBV6-5 and J usage is TRBJ2-1; TRBD2 is a possible D gene (5 bases). This CDR3 contains 13 residues. V gave up 2 bases and J gave up 6 bases, with 8 bases separating them. The germline V gene has CDR1 MNHEY and CDR2 SVGAGI. The CDR3 bases are TGTGCCAGCAGTTACACCGGGATCAATGAGCAGTTCTTC. Amino acid sequence: CASSYTGINEQFF.

This chain uses TRBV28 with TRBJ1-2, with D perhaps matching TRBD1 (6 bases). The ends were cut back, 8 bases at V and 2 bases at J, with 15 bases in the middle. The CDR3 has 14 residues. The V gene's germline CDR1 is MDHEN and CDR2 SYDVKM. CDR3 DNA sequence: TGTGCCAGCGGCCCCGGGCAGGGGAACTATGGCTACACCTTC. Amino acid sequence: CASGPGQGNYGYTF.

This clonotype occurred a few times. V gene TRBV2 combines with J gene TRBJ2-7; tentatively, D is TRBD1 (6 bases). Germline V CDR1 and CDR2: SNHLY, FYNNEI. Trimming left V 4 bases short and J 2 bases short, with 9 bases between. CDR3 length equals 13 residues. The CDR3 loop is CASSGGQTYEQYF. In DNA, the CDR3 is TGTGCCAGCAGTGGTGGACAGACCTACGAGCAGTACTTC.

There are many counts of this clonotype. The chain recombines TRBV6-5 with TRBJ1-6; D uncertain. This CDR3 has 16 amino acids. V lost 2 bases and J 1 base, leaving 9 bases between the germline ends. CDR1 MNHEY and CDR2 SVGAGI come from the germline V gene. The CDR3 DNA follows: TGTGCCAGCAGTTACGATTGGAAGTCCTATAATTCACCCCTCCACTTT. Translating gives CASSYDWKSYNSPLHF.

The V call is TRBV11-1, the J call TRBJ2-2; D perhaps matches TRBD2 (7 bases). There are 12 residues in the CDR3. V lost 2 bases and J 13 bases, leaving 11 bases between the germline ends. Germline values: CDR1 SGHAT, CDR2 FQDESV (reference sequence). Written as DNA, the CDR3 is TGTGCCAGCAGCTTACGCGGGGGCCGGCTGTTTTTT. Translation: CASSLRGGRLFF.

The chain carries TRBV7-2 and TRBJ2-2; the D is unclear. CDR1 is SGHTA and CDR2 is FQGNSA in the germline V gene. Trimming removed 2 bases at V and 1 base at J, with 11 bases between. The CDR3 covers 16 residues. The chain's CDR3 is CASSLSARLNTGELFF. For the CDR3, the DNA is TGTGCCAGCAGCTTATCTGCCCGACTGAACACCGGGGAGCTGTTTTTT.

The V gene is TRBV24-1, the J gene TRBJ1-2, with a tentative D call TRBD1 (5 bases). The CDR3 runs 13 residues. CDR1 KGHDR and CDR2 SFDVKD come from the germline V gene. The germline V and J ends were trimmed by 5 bases and 4 bases, with 10 bases remaining between them. In DNA, the CDR3 is TGTGCCACCAGTGTAACAGACAGCTATGGCTACACCTTC. Translated: CATSVTDSYGYTF.

In its sample, this clonotype was seen many times. The CDR3 nucleotides read TGCAGTGCTAGAGAACTAGCTATTGAGCAGTTCTTC. Its translation is CSARELAIEQFF. The V and J genes are TRBV20-1 and TRBJ2-1; possible D gene TRBD2, 6 bases. Germline V lookup: CDR1 DFQATT, CDR2 SNEGSKA (reference sequence). V lost 0 bases and J 9 bases, leaving 9 bases between the germline ends. This CDR3 comprises 12 residues.

The J gene is TRBJ2-7, the V gene TRBV20-1; D unclear. The length of the CDR3 is 17 residues. V was trimmed by 0 bases and J by 0 bases, leaving 18 bases between them. Looked up from germline, CDR1 is DFQATT and CDR2 is SNEGSKA (reference sequence). The CDR3 reads CSARDWSGYYSSYEQYF. DNA of the CDR3: TGCAGTGCTAGAGATTGGTCTGGATACTACTCCTCCTACGAGCAGTACTTC.

This clonotype was counted only a few times. The chain employs TRBV27 and TRBJ2-3, with D hard to call. CDR1 MNHEY and CDR2 SMNVEV come from the germline V gene (reference sequence). The CDR3 totals 16 residues. Trimming removed 5 bases at V and 3 bases at J, with 18 bases between. CDR3 protein: CASSLLRPIKTDTQYF. Written as DNA, the CDR3 is TGTGCCAGCAGTCTGTTGCGACCAATTAAAACAGATACGCAGTATTTT.

This clonotype was observed a few times. V gene TRBV5-5 combines with J gene TRBJ2-1, with 11 bases that match TRBD2. The CDR3 is 17 amino acids. Germline CDR1 SGHKS, CDR2 YYEKEE (reference sequence). The J segment lost 3 bases and the V segment lost 3 bases, leaving 8 bases of the junction unmatched. The CDR3 here is CASSSTSGRKNYNEQFF. CDR3 nucleotides: TGTGCCAGCAGCTCTACTAGCGGGAGAAAAAACTACAATGAGCAGTTCTTC.

This clonotype has a handful of counts. The rearrangement uses TRBV7-9 and TRBJ2-6, with D perhaps given as TRBD1 or TRBD2 (5 bases each). The germline V gene encodes CDR1 SEHNR and CDR2 FQNEAQ (reference sequence). The V and J ends lost 3 bases and 0 bases respectively, with 6 bases between them. CDR3 length: 15 amino acids. CDR3 sequence: CASSLGPSGANVLTF. Here the CDR3 DNA reads TGTGCCAGCAGCTTGGGACCCTCTGGGGCCAACGTCCTGACTTTC.

The table lists this clonotype with a few counts. The CDR3 DNA reads TGTGCCAGCAGGCGAACGCAGGGGAATGAGCAGTTCTTC. Translated, it gives CASRRTQGNEQFF. The chain joins TRBV3-1 to TRBJ2-1; D is possibly TRBD1 (6 bases). The CDR3 totals 13 residues. V lost 6 bases and J lost 7, with 13 bases in between. The germline V gene encodes CDR1 LGHDT and CDR2 YNNKEL (reference sequence).

This clonotype was recorded a few times. This chain joins TRBV6-2 or TRBV6-3 and TRBJ2-7; the match to TRBD1 covers 9 bases. Germline loops: CDR1 MNHEY, CDR2 SVGEGT. The CDR3 loop spans 13 amino acids. Unmatched junction bases numbered 5, after V lost 7 bases and J lost 4 bases. The CDR3 spells CASTRDREYEQYF. The CDR3 region has the DNA TGTGCCAGCACCCGGGACAGGGAGTACGAGCAGTACTTC.

The J gene is TRBJ1-2, the V gene TRBV12-3 or TRBV12-4; TRBD1 might be the D (5 bases). The CDR3 runs 14 residues. Trimming shortened V by 3 bases and J by 0 bases, and 8 bases separated the two germline ends. CDR3 amino acids: CASSLGHANYGYTF. Here the CDR3 DNA reads TGTGCCAGCAGTTTGGGGCACGCTAACTATGGCTACACCTTC.

Of note for this clonotype: The DNA is omitted, as the CDR3 cannot be located on it reliably, and the CDR3 follows TCRdb's listing. The genes are TRBV12-3 or TRBV12-4 and TRBJ2-1; the D call TRBD2 from the table was never checked on the DNA. The CDR3 sequence runs 17 residues, both termini included. CDR3: CASSSSTSGSSYNEQFF.

The gene calls are TRBV6-2 or TRBV6-3 and TRBJ2-7, with 12 bases identical to TRBD1. This CDR3 has 14 residues. V dropped 2 bases and J dropped 6; count of bases not matched to a gene: 2. Per germline, CDR1 MNHEY and CDR2 SVGEGT. The CDR3 sequence is CASSYGTGGAEQYF. The CDR3, as DNA: TGTGCCAGCAGTTACGGGACAGGGGGCGCCGAGCAGTACTTC.